This T cell receptor (beta chain) was identified in a study of blood T cell repertoires in COVID-19. Trimming cost V 9 bases and J 2 bases; bases outside gene matches: 3. The CDR3 loop spans 13 amino acids. The germline V gene encodes CDR1 MDHEN and CDR2 SYDVKM. Method: immunoSEQ multiplex PCR; TCRdb's copy keeps in-frame clones and lacks some. The sample shows about 250,000 clones, around 90% of them seen only once. This sequence originates from a man aged 18 to 30 with active or convalescent COVID-19. V usage is TRBV28 and J usage is TRBJ2-1; 8 bases line up with TRBD2. Sequenced: peripheral blood. DNA for the CDR3: TGTGCCAGTGTAGCGGGGACCTACAATGAGCAGTTCTTC. This translates into CASVAGTYNEQFF.